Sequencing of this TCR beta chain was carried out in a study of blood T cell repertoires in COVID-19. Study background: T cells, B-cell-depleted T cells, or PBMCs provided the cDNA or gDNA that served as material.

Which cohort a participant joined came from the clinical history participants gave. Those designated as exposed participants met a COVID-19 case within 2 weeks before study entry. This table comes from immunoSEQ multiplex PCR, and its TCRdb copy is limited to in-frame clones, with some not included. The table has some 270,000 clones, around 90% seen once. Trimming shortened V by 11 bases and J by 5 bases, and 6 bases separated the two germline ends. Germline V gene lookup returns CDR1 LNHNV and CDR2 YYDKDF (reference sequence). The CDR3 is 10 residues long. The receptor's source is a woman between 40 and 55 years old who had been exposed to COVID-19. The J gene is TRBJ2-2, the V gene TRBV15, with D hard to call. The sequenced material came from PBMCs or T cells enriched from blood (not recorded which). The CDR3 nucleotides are TGTGCCGCTAGGACCGGGGAGCTGTTTTTT. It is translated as CAARTGELFF.